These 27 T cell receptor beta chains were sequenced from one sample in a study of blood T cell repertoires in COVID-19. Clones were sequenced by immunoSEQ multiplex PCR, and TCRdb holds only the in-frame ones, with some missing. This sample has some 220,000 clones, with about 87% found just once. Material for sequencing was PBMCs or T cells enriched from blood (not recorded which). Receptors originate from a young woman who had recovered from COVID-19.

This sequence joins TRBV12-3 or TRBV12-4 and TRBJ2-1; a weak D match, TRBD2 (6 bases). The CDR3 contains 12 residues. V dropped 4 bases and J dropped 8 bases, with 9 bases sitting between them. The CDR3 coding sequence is TGTGCCAGCAGTTCACTAGCTTATGAGCAGTTCTTC. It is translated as CASSSLAYEQFF.

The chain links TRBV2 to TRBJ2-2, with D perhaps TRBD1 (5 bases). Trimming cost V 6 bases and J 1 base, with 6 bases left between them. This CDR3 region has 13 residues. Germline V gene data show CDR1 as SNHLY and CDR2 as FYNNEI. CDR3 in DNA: TGTGCCAGCAGACAGGAGAACACCGGGGAGCTGTTTTTT. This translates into CASRQENTGELFF.

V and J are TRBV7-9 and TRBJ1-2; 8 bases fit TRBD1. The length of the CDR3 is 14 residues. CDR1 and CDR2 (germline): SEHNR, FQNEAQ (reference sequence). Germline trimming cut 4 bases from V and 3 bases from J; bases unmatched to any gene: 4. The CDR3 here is CASSSLTGDYGYTF. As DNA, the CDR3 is TGTGCCAGCAGCTCCCTGACAGGGGACTATGGCTACACCTTC.

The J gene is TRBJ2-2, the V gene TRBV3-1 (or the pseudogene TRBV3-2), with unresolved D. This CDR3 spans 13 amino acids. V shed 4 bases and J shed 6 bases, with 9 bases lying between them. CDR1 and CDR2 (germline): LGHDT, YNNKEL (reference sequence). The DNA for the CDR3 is TGTGCCAGCAGCCCCAGGTCCCCCGGGGAGCTGTTTTTT. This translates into CASSPRSPGELFF.

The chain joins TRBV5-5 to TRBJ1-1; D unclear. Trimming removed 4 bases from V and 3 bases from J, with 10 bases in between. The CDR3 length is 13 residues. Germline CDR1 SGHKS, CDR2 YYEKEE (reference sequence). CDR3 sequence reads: CASSLTTDTEAFF. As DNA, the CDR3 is TGTGCCAGCAGCCTGACAACGGACACTGAAGCTTTCTTT. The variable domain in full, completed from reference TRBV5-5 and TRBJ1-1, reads DAGVTQSPTHLIKTRGQQVTLRCSPISGHKSVSWYQQVLGQGPQFIFQYYEKEERGRGNFPDRFSARQFPNYSSELNVNALLLGDSALYLCASSLTTDTEAFFGQGTRLTVV.

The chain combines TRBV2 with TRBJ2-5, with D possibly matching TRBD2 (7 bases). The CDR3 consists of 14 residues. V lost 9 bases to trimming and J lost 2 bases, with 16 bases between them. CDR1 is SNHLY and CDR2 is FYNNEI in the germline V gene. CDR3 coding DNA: TGTGCCAGTAAGGGGGGGCTCCTTCAAGAGACCCAGTACTTC. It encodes CASKGGLLQETQYF.

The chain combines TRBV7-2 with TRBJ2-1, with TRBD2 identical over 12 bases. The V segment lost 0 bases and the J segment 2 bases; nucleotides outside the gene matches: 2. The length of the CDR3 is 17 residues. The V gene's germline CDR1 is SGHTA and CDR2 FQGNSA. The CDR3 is CASSLALAGGAYNEQFF. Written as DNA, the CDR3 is TGTGCCAGCAGCTTAGCACTAGCGGGGGGAGCCTACAATGAGCAGTTCTTC.

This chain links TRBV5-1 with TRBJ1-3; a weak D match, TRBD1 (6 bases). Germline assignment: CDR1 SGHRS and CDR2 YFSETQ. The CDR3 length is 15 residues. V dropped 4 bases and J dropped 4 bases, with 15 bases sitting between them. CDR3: CASSPAGTRGNTIYF. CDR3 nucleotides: TGCGCCAGCAGCCCCGCCGGGACAAGAGGAAACACCATATATTTT.

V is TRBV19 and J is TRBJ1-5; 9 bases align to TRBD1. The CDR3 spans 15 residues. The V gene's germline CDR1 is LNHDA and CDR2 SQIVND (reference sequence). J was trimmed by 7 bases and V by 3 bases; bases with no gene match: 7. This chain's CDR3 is CASSIRTGEGQPQHF. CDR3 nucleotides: TGTGCCAGTAGTATTCGGACAGGGGAGGGCCAGCCCCAGCATTTT.

CDR3 protein: CASRPPGQAGGTGELFF. CDR3 sequence (DNA): TGTGCCAGCAGACCCCCCGGACAGGCGGGGGGCACCGGGGAGCTGTTTTTT. The chain links TRBV13 to TRBJ2-2, with D perhaps TRBD2 (8 bases). Germline V gene lookup returns CDR1 PRHDT and CDR2 FYEKMQ (reference sequence). The germline V and J ends were trimmed by 6 bases and 4 bases, with 21 bases remaining between them. There are 17 residues in the CDR3.

This CDR3 is CASSQDSGVSYNEQFF. CDR3 in DNA: TGCGCCAGCAGCCAAGATTCCGGGGTCTCCTACAATGAGCAGTTCTTC. The chain has TRBV4-1 and TRBJ2-1; D possibly corresponds to TRBD2 (5 bases). The V gene's germline CDR1 is MGHRA and CDR2 YSYEKL. Trimming removed 0 bases from V and 0 bases from J, with 9 bases in between. This CDR3 is 16 amino acids long.

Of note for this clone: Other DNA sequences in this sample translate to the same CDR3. CDR3 residues: CASSLVGNQPQHF. The CDR3 DNA follows: TGTGCCAGCAGCTTAGTCGGGAATCAGCCCCAGCATTTT. The chain carries TRBV7-2 and TRBJ1-5; unclear D gene. Germline V gene sequence: CDR1 SGHTA, CDR2 FQGNSA. Trimming shortened V by 1 base and J by 4 bases, and 5 bases separated the two germline ends. This CDR3 is built from 13 residues.

This CDR3 is CASSLLGGNSGANVLTF. CDR3 nucleotide sequence: TGTGCCAGCAGCTTATTGGGGGGAAACTCTGGGGCCAACGTCCTGACTTTC. The rearrangement uses TRBV7-2 and TRBJ2-6, with D perhaps matching TRBD2 (6 bases). CDR3 length equals 17 residues. In germline, CDR1 is SGHTA, CDR2 FQGNSA. The V gene lost 2 bases and the J gene lost 0 bases, with 11 bases spanning the gap.

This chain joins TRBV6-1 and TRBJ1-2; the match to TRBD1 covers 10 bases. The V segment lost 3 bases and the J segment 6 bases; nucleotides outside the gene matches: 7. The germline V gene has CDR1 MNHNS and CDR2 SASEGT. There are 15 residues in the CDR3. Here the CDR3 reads CASSETIGTGDGYTF. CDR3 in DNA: TGTGCCAGCAGTGAGACCATTGGGACAGGGGATGGCTACACCTTC.

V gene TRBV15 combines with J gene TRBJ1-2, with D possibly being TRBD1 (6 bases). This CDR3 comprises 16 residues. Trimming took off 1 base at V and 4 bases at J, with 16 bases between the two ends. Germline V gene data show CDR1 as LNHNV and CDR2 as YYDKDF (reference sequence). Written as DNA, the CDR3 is TGTGCCACCAGCAGAGGCTCCGGGACACCGCTCTATGGCTACACCTTC. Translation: CATSRGSGTPLYGYTF.

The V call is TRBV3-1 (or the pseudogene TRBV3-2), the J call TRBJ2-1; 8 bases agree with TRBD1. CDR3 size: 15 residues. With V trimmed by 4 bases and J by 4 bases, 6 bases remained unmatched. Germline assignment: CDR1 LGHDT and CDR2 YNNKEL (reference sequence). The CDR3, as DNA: TGTGCCAGCAGCCCAACCCGGGACAGGTACAATGAGCAGTTCTTC. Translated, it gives CASSPTRDRYNEQFF.

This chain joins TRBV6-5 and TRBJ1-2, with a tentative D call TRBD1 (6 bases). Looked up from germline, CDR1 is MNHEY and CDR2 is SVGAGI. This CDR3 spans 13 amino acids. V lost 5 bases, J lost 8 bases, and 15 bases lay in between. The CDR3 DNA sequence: TGTGCCAGCAGTCGGACGGCAAGGGGGGGCTACACCTTC. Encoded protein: CASSRTARGGYTF.

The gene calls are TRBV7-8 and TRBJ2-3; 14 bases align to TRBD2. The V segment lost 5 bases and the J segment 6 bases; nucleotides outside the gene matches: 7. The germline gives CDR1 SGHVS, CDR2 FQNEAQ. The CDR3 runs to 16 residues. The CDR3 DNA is TGTGCCAGCAGCCCGACTAGCGGGGGGGGTCACGATACGCAGTATTTT. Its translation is CASSPTSGGGHDTQYF.

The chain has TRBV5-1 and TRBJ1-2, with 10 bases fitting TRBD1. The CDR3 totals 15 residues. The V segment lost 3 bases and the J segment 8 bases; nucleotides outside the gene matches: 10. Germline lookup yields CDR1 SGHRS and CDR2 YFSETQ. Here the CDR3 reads CASSSRDRGPEGYTF. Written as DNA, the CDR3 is TGCGCCAGCAGCTCCCGGGACAGGGGCCCGGAAGGCTACACCTTC. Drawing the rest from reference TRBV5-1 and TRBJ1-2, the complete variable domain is KAGVTQTPRYLIKTRGQQVTLSCSPISGHRSVSWYQQTPGQGLQFLFEYFSETQRNKGNFPGRFSGRQFSNSRSEMNVSTLELGDSALYLCASSSRDRGPEGYTFGSGTRLTVV.

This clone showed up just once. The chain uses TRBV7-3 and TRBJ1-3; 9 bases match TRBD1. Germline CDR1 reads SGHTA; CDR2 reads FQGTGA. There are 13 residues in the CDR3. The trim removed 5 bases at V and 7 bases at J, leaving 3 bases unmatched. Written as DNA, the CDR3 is TGTGCCAGCAGCCCGGGACAGGGTAACACCATATATTTT. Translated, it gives CASSPGQGNTIYF.

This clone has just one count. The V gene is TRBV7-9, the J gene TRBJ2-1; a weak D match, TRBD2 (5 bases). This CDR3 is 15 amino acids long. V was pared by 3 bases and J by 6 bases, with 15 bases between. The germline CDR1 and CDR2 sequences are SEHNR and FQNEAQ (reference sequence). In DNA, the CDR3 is TGTGCCAGCAGCTTCGAACTAGGAGGCGCCAATGAGCAGTTCTTC. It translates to CASSFELGGANEQFF.

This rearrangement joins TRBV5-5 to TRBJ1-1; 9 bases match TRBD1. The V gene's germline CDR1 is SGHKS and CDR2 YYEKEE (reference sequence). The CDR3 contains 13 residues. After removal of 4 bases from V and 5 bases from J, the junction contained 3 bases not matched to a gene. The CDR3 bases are TGTGCCAGCAGCGCACAGGGGGCGACTGAAGCTTTCTTT. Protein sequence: CASSAQGATEAFF.

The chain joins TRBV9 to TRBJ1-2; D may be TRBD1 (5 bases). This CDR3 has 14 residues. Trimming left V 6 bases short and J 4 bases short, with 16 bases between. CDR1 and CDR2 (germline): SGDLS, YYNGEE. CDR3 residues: CASTSAGVGYGYTF. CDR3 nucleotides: TGTGCCAGCACGAGCGCGGGGGTGGGCTATGGCTACACCTTC.

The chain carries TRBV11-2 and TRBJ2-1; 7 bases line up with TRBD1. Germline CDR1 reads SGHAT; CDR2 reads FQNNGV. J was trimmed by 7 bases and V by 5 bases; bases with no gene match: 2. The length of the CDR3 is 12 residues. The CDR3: CASSPTGNEQFF. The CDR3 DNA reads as TGTGCCAGCAGCCCGACAGGGAATGAGCAGTTCTTC.

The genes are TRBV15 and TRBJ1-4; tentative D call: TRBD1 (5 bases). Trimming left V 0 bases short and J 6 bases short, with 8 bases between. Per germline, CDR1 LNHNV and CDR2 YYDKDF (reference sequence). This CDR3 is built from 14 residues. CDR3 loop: CATSRDRADEKLFF. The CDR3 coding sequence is TGTGCCACCAGCAGAGACAGGGCCGATGAAAAACTGTTTTTT.

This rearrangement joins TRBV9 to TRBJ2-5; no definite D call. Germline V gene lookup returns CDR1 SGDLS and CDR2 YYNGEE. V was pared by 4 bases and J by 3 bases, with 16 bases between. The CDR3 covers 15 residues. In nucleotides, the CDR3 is TGTGCCAGCAGCTCCTTCGAGGTCCTGGAAGAGACCCAGTACTTC. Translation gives CASSSFEVLEETQYF.

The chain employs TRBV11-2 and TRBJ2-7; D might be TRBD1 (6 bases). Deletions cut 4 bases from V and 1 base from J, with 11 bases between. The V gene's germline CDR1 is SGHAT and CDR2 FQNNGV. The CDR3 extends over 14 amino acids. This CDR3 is CASSSLTGSYEQYF. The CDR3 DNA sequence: TGTGCCAGCAGCTCCTTGACAGGTTCCTACGAGCAGTACTTC.